This T cell receptor (beta chain) was profiled in a study of control samples from healthy donors and cancer patients. Assay used: immunoSEQ multiplex PCR; TCRdb lists only in-frame clones, some missing. The table lists 150,000 to 200,000 clones, roughly nine tenths of them singletons. As concerns this clone: Other DNA sequences in the sample encode the same CDR3.

With V trimmed by 6 bases and J by 3 bases, 4 bases remained unmatched. This CDR3 comprises 14 residues. CDR1 and CDR2 from the germline V gene are SNHLY and FYNNEI. Sequencing used blood. The chain joins TRBV2 to TRBJ2-3; 9 nucleotides agree with TRBD1. The source of this sequence is a woman aged 30 to 39 in good health. This chain's CDR3 is CASRRQGGTDTQYF. As DNA, the CDR3 is TGTGCCAGCAGGAGACAGGGGGGGACAGATACGCAGTATTTT.